One sample yielded the 11 T cell receptor beta chains listed below, sequenced in a study of cytomegalovirus exposure and HLA in healthy donors. A multiplex PCR was run with 60 Vbeta primers and 13 Jbeta primers. Repertoires were generated with immunoSEQ multiplex PCR, while TCRdb's copy carries only in-frame clones and drops some. Among approximately 200,000 clones, roughly 85% were seen once, and the ten largest hold 2% to 2.5%. The specimen sequenced was PBMCs. These receptors all come from a woman between 45 and 65 years old in good health and CMV-seronegative.

This clone was detected only once. J is TRBJ2-1 and V is TRBV7-9; TRBD1 matches at 8 bases. The CDR3 contains 14 residues. Germline loops: CDR1 SEHNR, CDR2 FQNEAQ (reference sequence). V lost 5 bases to trimming and J lost 7 bases; unmatched junction nucleotides: 7. CDR3 coding DNA: TGTGCCAGCAGCCCAGGGGGCTTGGGTAATGAGCAGTTCTTC. This translates into CASSPGGLGNEQFF.

This chain links TRBV28 with TRBJ1-2, with TRBD1 matching over 7 bases. CDR1 and CDR2 (germline): MDHEN, SYDVKM. The CDR3 consists of 13 residues. Trimming at V came to 2 bases and at J to 7 bases, leaving 4 bases not matched to a gene. The CDR3 DNA is TGTGCCAGCAGTTTACAGACAGGGCTTGGCTACACCTTC. Residues: CASSLQTGLGYTF.

The chain combines TRBV6-1 with TRBJ2-3; TRBD1 agrees at 8 bases. CDR3 size: 15 residues. Germline-derived CDR1 and CDR2 are MNHNS and SASEGT. The junction had 5 bases not matched to a gene; V was cut back by 4 bases and J by 2 bases. CDR3 sequence reads: CASSGMTGATDTQYF. The CDR3 nucleotides are TGTGCCAGCAGTGGGATGACAGGGGCCACAGATACGCAGTATTTT.

This clone turned up a few times. The V call is TRBV5-5, the J call TRBJ1-4, with D perhaps matching TRBD1 (6 bases). The germline V and J ends were trimmed by 4 bases and 6 bases, with 31 bases remaining between them. The germline V gene encodes CDR1 SGHKS and CDR2 YYEKEE (reference sequence). The CDR3 totals 20 residues. The CDR3 loop is CASSNRTVLVSVQRHEKLFF. The CDR3 DNA follows: TGTGCCAGCAGCAATCGGACAGTCTTGGTTTCTGTGCAACGTCATGAAAAACTGTTTTTT. Based on the CDR3 plus reference TRBV5-5 and TRBJ1-4, the full variable domain is DAGVTQSPTHLIKTRGQQVTLRCSPISGHKSVSWYQQVLGQGPQFIFQYYEKEERGRGNFPDRFSARQFPNYSSELNVNALLLGDSALYLCASSNRTVLVSVQRHEKLFFGSGTQLSVL.

The CDR3 nucleotides read TGTGCCAGTAGTATCCCGGGACAGAGGGATGGCTACACCTTC. This encodes CASSIPGQRDGYTF. The chain is built from TRBV19 and TRBJ1-2, with 7 bases matching TRBD1. CDR1 and CDR2 (germline): LNHDA, SQIVND (reference sequence). After removal of 3 bases from V and 6 bases from J, the junction contained 7 bases not matched to a gene. CDR3 length: 14 residues. Variable domain in full (rest from reference TRBV19 and TRBJ1-2): DGGITQSPKYLFRKEGQNVTLSCEQNLNHDAMYWYRQDPGQGLRLIYYSQIVNDFQKGDIAEGYSVSREKKESFPLTVTSAQKNPTAFYLCASSIPGQRDGYTFGSGTRLTVV.

The chain combines TRBV25-1 with TRBJ1-2; 9 nucleotides align to TRBD1. Trimming took 5 bases from V and 5 from J; bases not matched to a gene: 15. Germline V lookup: CDR1 MGHDK, CDR2 SYGVNS. This CDR3 has 17 amino acids. The CDR3 region is CASSSPKGTGFLYGYTF. For the CDR3, the DNA is TGTGCCAGCAGTTCTCCTAAAGGGACAGGGTTTCTTTATGGCTACACCTTC.

This rearrangement joins TRBV27 to TRBJ2-7; 12 nucleotides match TRBD2. Germline lookup yields CDR1 MNHEY and CDR2 SMNVEV (reference sequence). The CDR3 sequence is 17 residues long. V lost 6 bases to trimming and J lost 2 bases; unmatched junction nucleotides: 11. CDR3 in DNA: TGTGCCAGCAGCTCGACTAGCGGGAGAGGTAAGCCCTACGAGCAGTACTTC. This sequence encodes CASSSTSGRGKPYEQYF.

CDR3 sequence: CASSLGTSSINEQFF. CDR3 coding DNA: TGCGCCAGCAGCTTGGGGACTAGCTCAATTAATGAGCAGTTCTTC. This chain connects TRBV5-1 to TRBJ2-1, with TRBD2 matching over 8 bases. Germline lookup yields CDR1 SGHRS and CDR2 YFSETQ. The CDR3 extends over 15 amino acids. With V trimmed by 0 bases and J by 7 bases, 6 bases remained unmatched.

The DNA of the CDR3 is TGTGCCAGCAGCCAATCGACTAGCGGGAGGTTCTACGAGCAGTACTTC. This gives the protein CASSQSTSGRFYEQYF. The genes are TRBV4-2 and TRBJ2-7; TRBD2 agrees at 13 bases. The J segment lost 3 bases and the V segment lost 2 bases, leaving 4 bases of the junction unmatched. Germline V gene lookup returns CDR1 LGHNA and CDR2 YNFKEQ. The CDR3 totals 16 residues.

The V gene is TRBV5-5, the J gene TRBJ2-7; 7 nucleotides align to TRBD2. This CDR3 is built from 13 residues. In germline, CDR1 is SGHKS, CDR2 YYEKEE (reference sequence). V shed 5 bases, J shed 7 bases, and the junction held 9 bases outside the gene matches. Here the CDR3 reads CASSRDYPQEQYF. CDR3 DNA sequence: TGTGCCAGCAGTCGGGACTACCCCCAGGAGCAGTACTTC.

V and J are TRBV28 and TRBJ2-7; 8 bases line up with TRBD2. V lost 8 bases to trimming and J lost 3 bases; unmatched junction nucleotides: 3. This CDR3 spans 12 amino acids. The germline CDR1 and CDR2 sequences are MDHEN and SYDVKM. The CDR3 sequence is CASGLADYEQYF. The CDR3 DNA follows: TGTGCCAGCGGACTAGCAGACTACGAGCAGTACTTC.